The TCR delta chain described here comes from a study of gamma-delta T cells after stem cell transplantation. Notes on this clone: The TCRdb record carries a much larger clone's protein, which differs from this DNA's translation at residue 12; a read error is the likely cause, and the protein listed here is the DNA translation.

TCRdb reanalysed the RT-PCR reads via CATT. The sample has 2,500 to 3,000 delta-chain clones; under 3% are singletons. The CDR3 runs 16 residues. CDR1 is GEAIGNYY and CDR2 is EKD in the germline V gene. This TCR came from a human donor. It is not recorded whose cells these are; they may come from a transplant donor. Sequenced material: gamma-delta T cells. The chain recombines TRDV2 with TRDJ1; 9 bases align to TRDD3. The CDR3 region is CACDPLLGEYTEKLIF. The CDR3 DNA reads TGTGCCTGTGACCCCCTACTGGGGGAGTACACCGAAAAACTCATCTTT.